The rows below give T cell receptor beta chains drawn from one sample of a study of T-cell memory formation after mild COVID-19. TCRdb re-derived calls from the 5' RACE reads in MiXCR, one entry per CDR3 protein. The table lists fewer than 70,000 distinct CDR3 sequences, over 7.5% of them singletons. Sequencing was done on a sample of PBMCs or a T cell subset sorted from them (not recorded which). Receptors were obtained from a man in his late teens or twenties who had mild COVID-19 (a few samples of this study predate the infection). Cell type and time point are not known. Both conserved end residues are trimmed from each CDR3. Each record gives: clone size, V gene, CDR3 protein. The size of a clone is reported for some rows only, either as once, few or many, or as a class for expanded clones.

many | TRBV12-3/TRBV12-4 | ASSSLPAGHNEQF
- | TRBV6-1 | ASRPTSGDYNEQF
few | TRBV12-3/TRBV12-4 | ASSQQGWGEKLF
few | TRBV4-3 | ASSQEPNSDTQY
once | TRBV7-2 | ASCLERHVGYAF
- | TRBV5-5 | ASSLAGGPGANVLT
- | TRBV20-1 | SAPLAGGFGIQY
- | TRBV3-1 | ASSQDGGGPYNEQF
- | TRBV19 | ASSITRGTEAF
few | TRBV4-1 | ASSQDVGSGGTHHEQY
few | TRBV3-1 | ASSQGGFGTGSSQPQH
few | TRBV7-8 | ASSHYSNQPQH
- | TRBV28 | ASSAGALSGNTIY
few | TRBV6-5 | ASSYQINYYGYT
many | TRBV7-6 | ASSLATGTGELF
- | TRBV12-3/TRBV12-4 | ASSRSGVYTGELF
many | TRBV11-2 | ASSASRAEEF
few | TRBV28 | ASSISFYGYT
many | TRBV5-1 | ASTPGPTDTQY
many | TRBV12-3/TRBV12-4 | ASSPPASRAKNIQY
few | TRBV7-2 | ASSFNQGAVALH
once | TRBV15 | ATSRDPGPQETQY
- | TRBV20-1 | SARDPLGGDEQF
few | TRBV10-3 | AVAGENTGELF
- | TRBV11-2 | ASSQYEYGYT
few | TRBV6-5 | ASSNPGTDNEKLF
few | TRBV28 | ASSPLGGDQETQY
many | TRBV7-2 | ASSQTSGGTDTQY